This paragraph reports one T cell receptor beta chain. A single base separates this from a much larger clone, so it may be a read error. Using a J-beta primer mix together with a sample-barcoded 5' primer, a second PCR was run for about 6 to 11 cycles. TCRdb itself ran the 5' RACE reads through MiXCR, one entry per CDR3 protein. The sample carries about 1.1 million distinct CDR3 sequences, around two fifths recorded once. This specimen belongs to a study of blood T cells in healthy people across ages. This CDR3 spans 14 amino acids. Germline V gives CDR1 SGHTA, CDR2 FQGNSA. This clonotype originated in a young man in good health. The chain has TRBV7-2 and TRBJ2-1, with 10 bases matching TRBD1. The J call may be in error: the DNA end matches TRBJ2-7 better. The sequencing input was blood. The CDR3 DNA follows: TGTGCCAGCAGCCACGGACAGGGGGTCAATGAGCAGTACTTC. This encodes CASSHGQGVNEQYF.